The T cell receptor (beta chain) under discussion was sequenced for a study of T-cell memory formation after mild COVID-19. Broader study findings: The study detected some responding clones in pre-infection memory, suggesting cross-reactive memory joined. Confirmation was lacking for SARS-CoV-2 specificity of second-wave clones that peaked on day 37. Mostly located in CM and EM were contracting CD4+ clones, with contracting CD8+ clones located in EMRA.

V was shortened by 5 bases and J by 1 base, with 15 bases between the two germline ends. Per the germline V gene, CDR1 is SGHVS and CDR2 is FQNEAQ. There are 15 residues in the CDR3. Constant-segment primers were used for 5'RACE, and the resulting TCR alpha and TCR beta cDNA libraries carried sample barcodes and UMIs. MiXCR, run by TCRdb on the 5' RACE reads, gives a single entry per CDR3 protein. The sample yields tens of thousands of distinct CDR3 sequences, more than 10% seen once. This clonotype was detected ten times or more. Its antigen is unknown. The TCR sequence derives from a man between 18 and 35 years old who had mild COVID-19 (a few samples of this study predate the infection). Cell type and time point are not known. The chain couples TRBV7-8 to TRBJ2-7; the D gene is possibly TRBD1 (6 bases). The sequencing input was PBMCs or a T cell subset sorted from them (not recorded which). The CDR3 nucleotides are TGTGCCAGCAGCCCGCAGGGGACCTCATCCTACGAGCAGTACTTC. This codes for CASSPQGTSSYEQYF.